This paragraph covers one T cell receptor beta chain sequence. This table comes from immunoSEQ multiplex PCR, and its TCRdb copy is limited to in-frame clones, with some not included. In the table there are some 100,000 clones, about 90% of which are singletons. This record comes from a study of blood T cell repertoires in COVID-19. Germline CDR1 SNHLY, CDR2 FYNNEI. Trimming at V came to 5 bases and at J to 8 bases, leaving 7 bases not matched to a gene. There are 14 residues in the CDR3. The sequence was collected from a human donor in a cohort sampled during active COVID-19. This chain joins TRBV2 and TRBJ1-4, with 8 positions matching TRBD1. Sequenced material: peripheral blood. The CDR3 coding sequence is TGTGCCAGCAGTTTCGACAGGGGAGGAGAAAAACTGTTTTTT. This translates into CASSFDRGGEKLFF. The variable domain in full, with the rest retrieved from reference TRBV2 and TRBJ1-4, is EPEVTQTPSHQVTQMGQEVILRCVPISNHLYFYWYRQILGQKVEFLVSFYNNEISEKSEIFDDQFSVERPDGSNFTLKIRSTKLEDSAMYFCASSFDRGGEKLFFGSGTQLSVL.